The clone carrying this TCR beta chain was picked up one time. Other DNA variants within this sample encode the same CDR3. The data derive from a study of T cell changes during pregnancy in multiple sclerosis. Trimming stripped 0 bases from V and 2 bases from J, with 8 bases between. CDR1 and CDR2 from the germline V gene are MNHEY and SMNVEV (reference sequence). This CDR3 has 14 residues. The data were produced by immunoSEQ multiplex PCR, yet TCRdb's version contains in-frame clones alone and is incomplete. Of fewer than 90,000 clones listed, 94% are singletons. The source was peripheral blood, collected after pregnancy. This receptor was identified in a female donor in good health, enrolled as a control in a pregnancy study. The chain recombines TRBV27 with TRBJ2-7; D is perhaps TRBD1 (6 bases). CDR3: CASSLSTGTYEQYF. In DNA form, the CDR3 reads TGTGCCAGCAGTTTATCGACAGGTACCTACGAGCAGTACTTC.